This TCR beta chain was captured by sequencing in a study of blood T cell repertoires in COVID-19. Study details: The United States, Italy and Spain were the sources of the acute and convalescent COVID-19 samples. PBMCs, B-cell-depleted T cells, or T cells provided the cDNA or gDNA that made up the material.

Profiled with immunoSEQ multiplex PCR; TCRdb holds only in-frame clones, not every one. Of some 250,000 clones in the sample, around four fifths were seen once. V shed 3 bases, J shed 4 bases, and the junction held 5 bases outside the gene matches. The V gene's germline CDR1 is MGHRA and CDR2 YSYEKL. This CDR3 region has 16 residues. The sequenced material came from peripheral blood. This chain uses TRBV4-1 with TRBJ2-2; 10 nucleotides align to TRBD1. The clonotype was recovered from a man in his 60s with acute or convalescent COVID-19. CDR3 in amino acids: CASSHGTGEGTGELFF. The CDR3 DNA is TGCGCCAGCAGCCACGGGACAGGGGAAGGCACCGGGGAGCTGTTTTTT.